This TCR beta chain derives from a study of cytomegalovirus exposure and HLA in healthy donors. Notes on the study in general: Some V segments (TRBV6-2 and TRBV6-3 among them) were excluded as indistinguishable. Presence/absence analysis assumed near-uniform sequencing depth across donors.

Primers included in the PCR were 60 Vbeta and 13 Jbeta primers. The data were produced by immunoSEQ multiplex PCR, yet TCRdb's version contains in-frame clones alone and is incomplete. Here the sample spans about 120,000 clones, about 80% being singletons. CDR1 MGHRA and CDR2 YSYEKL come from the germline V gene. After removal of 2 bases from V and 6 bases from J, the junction contained 12 bases not matched to a gene. The CDR3 sequence is 16 residues long. Turning to this clone: Antigen specificity is unknown.

This sequence originates from a human donor in good health. The V and J genes are TRBV4-1 and TRBJ2-7; 8 bases match TRBD1. The sample was PBMCs. Here the CDR3 reads CASSQKGQGSLSEQYF. The CDR3 region has the DNA TGCGCCAGCAGCCAAAAAGGACAGGGCAGTCTCAGCGAGCAGTACTTC.